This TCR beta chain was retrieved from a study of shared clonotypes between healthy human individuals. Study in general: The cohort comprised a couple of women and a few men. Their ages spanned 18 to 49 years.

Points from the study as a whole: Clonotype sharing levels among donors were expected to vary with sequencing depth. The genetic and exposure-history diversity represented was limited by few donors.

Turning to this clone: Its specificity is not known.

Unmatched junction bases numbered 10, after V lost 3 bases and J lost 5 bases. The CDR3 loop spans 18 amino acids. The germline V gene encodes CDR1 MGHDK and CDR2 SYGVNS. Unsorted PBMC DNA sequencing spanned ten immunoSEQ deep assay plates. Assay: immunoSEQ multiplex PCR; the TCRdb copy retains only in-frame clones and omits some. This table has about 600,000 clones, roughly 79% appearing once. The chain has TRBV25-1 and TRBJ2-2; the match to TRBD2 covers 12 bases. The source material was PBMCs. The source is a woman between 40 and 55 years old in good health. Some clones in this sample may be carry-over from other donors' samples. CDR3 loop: CASSDLGLAGGSTGELFF. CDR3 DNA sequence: TGTGCCAGCAGTGACCTGGGGCTAGCGGGAGGGTCGACCGGGGAGCTGTTTTTT.